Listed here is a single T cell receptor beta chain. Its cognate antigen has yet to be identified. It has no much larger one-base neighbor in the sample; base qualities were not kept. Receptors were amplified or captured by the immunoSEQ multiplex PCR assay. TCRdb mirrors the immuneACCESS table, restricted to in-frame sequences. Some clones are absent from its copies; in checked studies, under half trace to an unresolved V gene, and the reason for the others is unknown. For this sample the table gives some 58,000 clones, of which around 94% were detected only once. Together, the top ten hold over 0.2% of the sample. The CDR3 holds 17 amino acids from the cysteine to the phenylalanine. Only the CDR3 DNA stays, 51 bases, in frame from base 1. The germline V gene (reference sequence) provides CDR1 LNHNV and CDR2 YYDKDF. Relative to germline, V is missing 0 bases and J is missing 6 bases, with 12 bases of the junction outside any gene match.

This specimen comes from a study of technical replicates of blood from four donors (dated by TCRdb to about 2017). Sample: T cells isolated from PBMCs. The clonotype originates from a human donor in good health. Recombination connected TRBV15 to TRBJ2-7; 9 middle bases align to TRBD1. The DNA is TGTGCCACCAGCAGAGATCATTTCGGTGAGACAGGGGGCGAGCAGTACTTC. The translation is CATSRDHFGETGGEQYF.